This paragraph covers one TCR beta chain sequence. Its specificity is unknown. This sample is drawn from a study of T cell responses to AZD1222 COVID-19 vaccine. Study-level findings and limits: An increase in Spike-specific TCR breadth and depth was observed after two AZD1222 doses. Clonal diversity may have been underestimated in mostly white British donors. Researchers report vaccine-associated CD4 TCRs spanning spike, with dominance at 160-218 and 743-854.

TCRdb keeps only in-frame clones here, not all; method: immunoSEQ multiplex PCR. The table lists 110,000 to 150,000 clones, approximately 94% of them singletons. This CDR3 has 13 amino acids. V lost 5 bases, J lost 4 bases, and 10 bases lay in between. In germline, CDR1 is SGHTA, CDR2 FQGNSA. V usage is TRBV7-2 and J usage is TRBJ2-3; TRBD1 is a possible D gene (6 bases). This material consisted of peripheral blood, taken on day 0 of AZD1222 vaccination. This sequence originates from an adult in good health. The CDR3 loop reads CASSEQGADTQYF. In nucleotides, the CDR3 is TGTGCCAGCAGCGAACAGGGAGCAGATACGCAGTATTTT.